These 2 T cell receptor beta chains were sequenced from one sample in a study of response to subunit inactivated influenza vaccine. In TCRdb, the RT-PCR reads were re-called with MiXCR into one record per CDR3 protein. This sample has 530,000 or so distinct CDR3 sequences, with about 14% found just once. Material: PBMCs from blood, obtained less than 13 days after vaccination. These receptors all stem from a man between 50 and 59 years old who received an inactivated influenza vaccine.

This clonotype was seen ten or more times. The rearrangement joins TRBV6-9 to TRBJ2-1, with D hard to call. The CDR3 runs 15 residues. Trimming stripped 0 bases from V and 4 bases from J, with 10 bases between. Germline assignment: CDR1 MNHGY and CDR2 SVAAGI. CDR3 bases: TGTGCCAGCAGTTATTCAGGACGGTATTACAATGAGCAGTTCTTC. It is translated as CASSYSGRYYNEQFF.

The CDR3 sequence: CSAFPQRELAYDTQYF. CDR3 coding DNA: TGCAGTGCCTTCCCCCAGCGGGAGCTGGCATACGATACGCAGTATTTT. The chain joins TRBV20-1 to TRBJ2-3; 8 bases map to TRBD2. V dropped 6 bases and J dropped 6; count of bases not matched to a gene: 17. The CDR3 length is 16 residues. CDR1 is DFQATT, CDR2 SNEGSKA, per germline (reference sequence).